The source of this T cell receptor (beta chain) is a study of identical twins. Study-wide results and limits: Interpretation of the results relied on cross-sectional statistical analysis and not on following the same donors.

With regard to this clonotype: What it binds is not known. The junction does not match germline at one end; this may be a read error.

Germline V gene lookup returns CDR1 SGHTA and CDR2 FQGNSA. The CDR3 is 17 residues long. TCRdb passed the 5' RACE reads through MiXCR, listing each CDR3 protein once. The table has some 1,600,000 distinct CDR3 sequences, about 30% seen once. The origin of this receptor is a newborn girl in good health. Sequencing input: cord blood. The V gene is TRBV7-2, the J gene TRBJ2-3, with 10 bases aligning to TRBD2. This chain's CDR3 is CASGLLAGSRTLDTQYF. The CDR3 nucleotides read TGTGCCAGCGGCTTACTAGCGGGGTCTCGTACGCTGGATACGCAGTATTTT.